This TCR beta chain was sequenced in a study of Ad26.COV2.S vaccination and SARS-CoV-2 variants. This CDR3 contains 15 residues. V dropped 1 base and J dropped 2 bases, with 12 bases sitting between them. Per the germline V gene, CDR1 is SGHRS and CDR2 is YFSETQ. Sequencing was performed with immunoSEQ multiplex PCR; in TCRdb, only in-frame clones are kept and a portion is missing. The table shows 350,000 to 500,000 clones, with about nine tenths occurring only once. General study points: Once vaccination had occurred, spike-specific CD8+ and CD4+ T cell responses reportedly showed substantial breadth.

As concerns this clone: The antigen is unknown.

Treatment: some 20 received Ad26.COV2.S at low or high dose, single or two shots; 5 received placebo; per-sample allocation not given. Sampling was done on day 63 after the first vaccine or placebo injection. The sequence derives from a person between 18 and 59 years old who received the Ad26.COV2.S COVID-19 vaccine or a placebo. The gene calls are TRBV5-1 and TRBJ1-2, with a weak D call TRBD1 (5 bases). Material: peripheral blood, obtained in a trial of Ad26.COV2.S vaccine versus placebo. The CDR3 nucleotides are TGCGCCAGCAGCTTGCAAGGGGCCGGAAACTATGGCTACACCTTC. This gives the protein CASSLQGAGNYGYTF.